The 24 T cell receptor beta chains in this list originate from one sample, sequenced in a study of PD-1 and CTLA-4 blockade in melanoma. Some clones are missing from TCRdb's copy, which holds only in-frame ones; the method was immunoSEQ multiplex PCR. The sample includes about 21,000 clones, around 89% of them seen just once. Sequenced here: CD8+ T cells from peripheral blood, sampled before anti-PD-1 treatment. The receptors were sampled from a human donor with melanoma.

V and J are TRBV27 and TRBJ1-1; D not resolved. The V gene's germline CDR1 is MNHEY and CDR2 SMNVEV (reference sequence). The CDR3 covers 14 residues. V was pared by 4 bases and J by 0 bases, with 9 bases between. The CDR3 here is CASSSVQMNTEAFF. The DNA of the CDR3 is TGTGCCAGCAGTTCGGTCCAAATGAACACTGAAGCTTTCTTT.

The chain joins TRBV7-8 to TRBJ2-7; 8 bases are a match to TRBD2. The CDR3 contains 16 residues. The germline V gene encodes CDR1 SGHVS and CDR2 FQNEAQ. V lost 3 bases to trimming and J lost 4 bases; unmatched junction nucleotides: 11. This CDR3 is CASSFSLRSGGYEQYF. DNA of the CDR3: TGTGCCAGCAGCTTTTCCCTCCGAAGCGGGGGATACGAGCAGTACTTC.

J is TRBJ1-6 and V is TRBV5-1; no firm D call. The CDR3 spans 16 residues. Trimming shortened V by 0 bases and J by 0 bases, and 7 bases separated the two germline ends. Germline V lookup: CDR1 SGHRS, CDR2 YFSETQ. The CDR3 DNA reads TGCGCCAGCAGCTTGGACGGGAGCTCCTATAATTCACCCCTCCACTTT. Amino acids: CASSLDGSSYNSPLHF.

The rearrangement joins TRBV5-1 to TRBJ1-3; TRBD1 matches 9 bases. The germline CDR1 and CDR2 sequences are SGHRS and YFSETQ. CDR3 length equals 17 residues. The V gene end was trimmed by 2 bases and the J gene end by 0 bases; junction bases not matched to a gene: 6. CDR3 nucleotide sequence: TGCGCCAGCAGCTTAACAGGGGGCACAAGCTCTGGAAACACCATATATTTT. Translating it yields CASSLTGGTSSGNTIYF.

This sequence joins TRBV6-5 and TRBJ2-7; D is undetermined. Germline V gene sequence: CDR1 MNHEY, CDR2 SVGAGI. This CDR3 contains 13 residues. V dropped 8 bases and J dropped 5 bases, with 16 bases sitting between them. DNA of the CDR3: TGTGCCAGCCCGGGCCCCATGGCTAACGAGCAGTACTTC. This translates into CASPGPMANEQYF.

The gene calls are TRBV27 and TRBJ2-2; tentatively, D is TRBD1 or TRBD2 (5 bases each). The CDR3 contains 13 residues. Germline CDR1 MNHEY, CDR2 SMNVEV (reference sequence). The germline V and J ends were trimmed by 2 bases and 7 bases, with 8 bases remaining between them. CDR3 in amino acids: CASSLGGGGELFF. The CDR3 DNA is TGTGCCAGCAGTTTAGGGGGTGGCGGGGAGCTGTTTTTT.

The rearrangement uses TRBV4-1 and TRBJ2-3, with TRBD1 matching over 11 bases. Germline loops: CDR1 MGHRA, CDR2 YSYEKL. J lost 5 bases, V lost 5 bases, and 9 bases had no gene match. CDR3 length: 16 amino acids. The CDR3 nucleotides read TGCGCCAGCAGCAACTCGGGACAGGGGGTGGGAGATACGCAGTATTTT. Protein product: CASSNSGQGVGDTQYF.

The chain links TRBV6-2 or TRBV6-3 to TRBJ2-2, with 12 bases identical to TRBD1. Per germline, CDR1 MNHEY and CDR2 SVGEGT. The V and J ends lost 2 bases and 7 bases, in that order; junction bases with no gene match: 17. The length of the CDR3 is 20 residues. This CDR3 is CASSYDTEPRDRGQDGELFF. The CDR3 bases are TGTGCCAGCAGTTACGATACTGAACCCCGGGACAGGGGGCAGGACGGGGAGCTGTTTTTT.

CDR3 coding DNA: TGTGCCAGCAGCGTCTCAGGGGGGACTGAAGCTTTCTTT. Translated, it gives CASSVSGGTEAFF. This sequence joins TRBV9 and TRBJ1-1, with 7 bases aligning to TRBD1. In germline, CDR1 is SGDLS, CDR2 YYNGEE. The CDR3 is 13 amino acids. Trimming took 2 bases from V and 5 from J; bases not matched to a gene: 3.

The chain couples TRBV28 to TRBJ1-5, with a weak D call TRBD1 (6 bases). The CDR3 is made up of 14 amino acids. CDR1 is MDHEN, CDR2 SYDVKM, per germline. V lost 8 bases, J lost 7 bases, and 18 bases lay in between. CDR3 DNA: TGTGCCAGCCGACCAGAGGGGGTGGAACAGCCCCAGCATTTT. Amino acids: CASRPEGVEQPQHF.

The chain links TRBV12-5 to TRBJ2-2; D is uncertain. Germline values: CDR1 LGHNT, CDR2 FRNRAP. The CDR3 runs 13 residues. The ends were cut back, 2 bases at V and 1 base at J, with 2 bases in the middle. CDR3 amino acids: CASGLKNTGELFF. For the CDR3, the DNA is TGTGCTAGTGGTTTGAAGAACACCGGGGAGCTGTTTTTT.

This clone has only one observation. The chain links TRBV6-2 or TRBV6-3 to TRBJ2-2; 8 bases fit TRBD1. This CDR3 is 15 amino acids long. V lost 4 bases, J lost 5 bases, and 6 bases stayed unmatched. Germline CDR1 is MNHEY and CDR2 is SVGEGT. In DNA form, the CDR3 reads TGTGCCAGCAGTTCGGGACAGGAGAGGACCGGGGAGCTGTTTTTT. Translating it yields CASSSGQERTGELFF.

The chain carries TRBV6-2 or TRBV6-3 and TRBJ1-5; a possible D gene is TRBD1 (5 bases). Per germline, CDR1 MNHEY and CDR2 SVGEGT. The CDR3 spans 18 residues. Deletions cut 5 bases from V and 9 bases from J, with 29 bases between. CDR3 DNA: TGTGCCAGCAGTAGCACACCCACCGGGACGGTCTTGCTGGGGCCCCAGCATTTT. Translation gives CASSSTPTGTVLLGPQHF.

The J gene is TRBJ1-1, the V gene TRBV28; 7 bases are shared with TRBD1. CDR1 and CDR2 (germline): MDHEN, SYDVKM. V lost 4 bases, J lost 0 bases, and 20 bases stayed unmatched. The CDR3 contains 20 residues. CDR3 amino acids: CASSSLQRRQGGIMNTEAFF. CDR3 DNA: TGTGCCAGCAGTTCCCTCCAACGGCGGCAGGGGGGGATTATGAACACTGAAGCTTTCTTT.

The V gene is TRBV30, the J gene TRBJ1-1; 8 nucleotides line up with TRBD1. This CDR3 spans 13 amino acids. Losses at the gene ends were 4 bases for V and 0 bases for J; bases not matched to a gene: 1. From germline, CDR1 is GTSNPN and CDR2 SVGIG (reference sequence). CDR3 protein: CAWKGQVNTEAFF. The CDR3 DNA reads as TGTGCCTGGAAGGGACAGGTGAACACTGAAGCTTTCTTT.

J is TRBJ1-2 and V is TRBV6-2 or TRBV6-3; D may be TRBD1 (6 bases). The V gene lost 6 bases and the J gene lost 4 bases, with 21 bases spanning the gap. The germline V gene encodes CDR1 MNHEY and CDR2 SVGEGT. This CDR3 is built from 16 residues. CDR3: CASSPLGAAGRYGYTF. CDR3 in DNA: TGTGCCAGCAGCCCACTGGGGGCCGCGGGGCGCTATGGCTACACCTTC.

The rearrangement uses TRBV7-9 and TRBJ1-1, with D maybe TRBD1 (5 bases). The CDR3 runs 11 residues. Germline-derived CDR1 and CDR2 are SEHNR and FQNEAQ (reference sequence). V lost 5 bases to trimming and J lost 6 bases, with 7 bases between them. CDR3 amino acids: CASSQGAEAFF. CDR3 coding DNA: TGTGCCAGCAGCCAAGGGGCTGAAGCTTTCTTT.

The chain is built from TRBV4-2 and TRBJ1-5; the D is unclear. The V end lost 1 base, the J end lost 6 bases, and 4 bases lay between the germline ends. Germline V gene lookup returns CDR1 LGHNA and CDR2 YNFKEQ. The CDR3 has 12 residues. This CDR3 reads CASSQAGQPQHF. CDR3 DNA sequence: TGTGCCAGCAGCCAAGCCGGTCAGCCCCAGCATTTT.

This chain joins TRBV5-8 and TRBJ2-1; D remains unclear. From germline, CDR1 is SGHTS and CDR2 YDEGEE. The CDR3 is 11 residues long. V was pared by 5 bases and J by 9 bases, with 9 bases between. The CDR3 bases are TGTGCCAGCAGTCCCAGAAGTGAGCAGTTCTTC. This gives the protein CASSPRSEQFF.

In this sample, this clone turned up once. The chain has TRBV6-5 and TRBJ2-2; D is perhaps TRBD2 (5 bases). CDR3 length: 14 amino acids. The germline gives CDR1 MNHEY, CDR2 SVGAGI. V lost 6 bases, J lost 5 bases, and 13 bases lay in between. The CDR3 DNA follows: TGTGCCAGCAGCTCGGGATTTGGAACCGGGGAGCTGTTTTTT. This gives the protein CASSSGFGTGELFF.

The chain uses TRBV6-5 and TRBJ2-6; D tentatively reads TRBD1 or TRBD2 (5 bases each). This CDR3 has 15 amino acids. Germline CDR1 and CDR2: MNHEY and SVGAGI. Trimming removed 5 bases at V and 0 bases at J, with 8 bases between. CDR3 coding DNA: TGTGCCAGCAGTCCGGGGACCTCTGGGGCCAACGTCCTGACTTTC. It yields the protein CASSPGTSGANVLTF.

This sequence joins TRBV7-6 and TRBJ1-1; D not resolved. The CDR3 consists of 14 residues. Looked up from germline, CDR1 is SGHVS and CDR2 is FNYEAQ. V was cut by 1 base and J by 0 bases, with 6 bases left in between. CDR3 amino acids: CASSLGGMNTEAFF. The CDR3 bases are TGTGCCAGCAGCTTAGGGGGTATGAACACTGAAGCTTTCTTT.

The gene calls are TRBV30 and TRBJ2-1; D remains unclear. The CDR3 totals 12 residues. CDR1 GTSNPN and CDR2 SVGIG come from the germline V gene (reference sequence). V was trimmed by 3 bases and J by 10 bases, leaving 13 bases between them. In DNA, the CDR3 is TGTGCCTGGAGGGAAAACAAGGGCGAGCAGTTCTTC. It codes for CAWRENKGEQFF.

The chain joins TRBV6-5 to TRBJ1-2, with D uncertain. V was clipped by 8 bases and J by 4 bases, with 11 bases between them. The CDR3 has 12 amino acids. In germline, CDR1 is MNHEY, CDR2 SVGAGI. CDR3 in amino acids: CASRAGIYGYTF. CDR3 coding DNA: TGTGCCAGCCGGGCCGGCATCTATGGCTACACCTTC.